The rows below give T cell receptor beta chains drawn from one sample of a study of shared clonotypes between healthy human individuals. Some clones are missing from TCRdb's copy, which holds only in-frame ones; the method was immunoSEQ multiplex PCR. The table includes approximately 1.9 million clones, 93% detected once. Material for sequencing was naive CD8+ T cells from PBMCs. These TCRs come from a man between 18 and 35 years old in good health. Some clones in this sample may be carry-over from other donors' samples. CDR3s include the opening cysteine and the closing phenylalanine or tryptophan. The order of the fields is J gene, V gene, CDR3 protein.

J gene: TRBJ2-2; V gene: TRBV9; CDR3 protein: CASSVGLSPGELFF
J gene: TRBJ1-2; V gene: TRBV5-8; CDR3 protein: CASRSWTEQNNYGYTF
J gene: TRBJ1-4; V gene: TRBV27; CDR3 protein: CASSQGLTNEKLFF
J gene: TRBJ1-1; V gene: TRBV6-1; CDR3 protein: CASAGKVNTEAFF
J gene: TRBJ2-5; V gene: TRBV18; CDR3 protein: CASSPREGDQETQYF
J gene: TRBJ2-5; V gene: TRBV7-6; CDR3 protein: CASSTRGVRETQYF
J gene: TRBJ1-2; V gene: TRBV4-2; CDR3 protein: CASSLMGTDYGYTF
J gene: TRBJ2-7; V gene: TRBV7-9; CDR3 protein: CASSLAKGKLYEQYF
J gene: TRBJ2-7; V gene: TRBV6-5; CDR3 protein: CASSYSVGSGQAQF
J gene: TRBJ1-1; V gene: TRBV6-1; CDR3 protein: CASLLGSSTEAFF
J gene: TRBJ2-7; V gene: TRBV19; CDR3 protein: CASSLDLGGSEQYF
J gene: TRBJ2-7; V gene: TRBV6-5; CDR3 protein: CASSYSREWSYEQYF
J gene: TRBJ2-6; V gene: TRBV28; CDR3 protein: CASSLSASGRDDANVLTF
J gene: TRBJ2-1; V gene: TRBV18; CDR3 protein: CASSPPRGTASGNEQFF